These 29 T cell receptor beta chains were all obtained from the same sample, sequenced in a study of PD-L1 blockade in urothelial cancer. Profiled with immunoSEQ multiplex PCR; TCRdb holds only in-frame clones, not every one. The sample includes about 43,000 clones, approximately 83% of them seen just once. The time point denotes: peripheral blood 6 weeks after treatment start. The sample was PBMCs, taken around atezolizumab (anti-PD-L1) treatment. These TCRs come from a man in his sixties with urothelial cancer.

The chain has TRBV6-1 and TRBJ1-3; D call uncertain. Germline loops: CDR1 MNHNS, CDR2 SASEGT. The CDR3 spans 12 residues. The V end was cut by 7 bases, the J end by 4 bases, with 8 bases between. The CDR3 sequence is CASKAPGNTIYF. CDR3 bases: TGTGCCAGCAAAGCCCCAGGAAACACCATATATTTT.

The chain has TRBV6-5 and TRBJ2-7, with D possibly matching TRBD1 (5 bases). Germline loops: CDR1 MNHEY, CDR2 SVGAGI. Trimming took 3 bases from V and 0 from J, leaving 9 bases between them. The CDR3 has 14 amino acids. CDR3 region: CASSYVGLSYEQYF. The CDR3 coding sequence is TGTGCCAGCAGTTATGTGGGGCTCTCCTACGAGCAGTACTTC.

This clone was counted a few times. V gene TRBV6-1 combines with J gene TRBJ2-7; TRBD1 agrees at 9 bases. The germline V gene has CDR1 MNHNS and CDR2 SASEGT. The CDR3 contains 14 residues. J gave up 3 bases and V 7 bases, and 7 bases lay outside the gene matches. The chain's CDR3 is CASIGRDRDYEQYF. Written as DNA, the CDR3 is TGTGCCAGCATCGGCCGGGACAGGGACTACGAGCAGTACTTC.

The CDR3 loop reads CASLVRGNYNEQFF. DNA of the CDR3: TGTGCCAGCCTTGTACGAGGAAACTACAATGAGCAGTTCTTC. The chain combines TRBV5-6 with TRBJ2-1; the D is unclear. This CDR3 is built from 14 residues. V was pared by 7 bases and J by 3 bases, with 14 bases between. The germline V gene encodes CDR1 SGHDT and CDR2 YYEEEE.

The V call is TRBV5-6, the J call TRBJ1-5; TRBD1 is a possible D gene (5 bases). CDR1 is SGHDT, CDR2 YYEEEE, per germline. The V end lost 3 bases, the J end lost 3 bases, and 10 bases lay between the germline ends. The CDR3 has 14 residues. The DNA of the CDR3 is TGTGCCAGCAGCTCCCCAGGGCTCAATCAGCCCCAGCATTTT. It is translated as CASSSPGLNQPQHF. Combining the CDR3 with reference TRBV5-6 and TRBJ1-5 gives the whole variable domain DAGVTQSPTHLIKTRGQQVTLRCSPKSGHDTVSWYQQALGQGPQFIFQYYEEEERQRGNFPDRFSGHQFPNYSSELNVNALLLGDSALYLCASSSPGLNQPQHFGDGTRLSIL.

The rearrangement uses TRBV7-8 and TRBJ2-2, with TRBD1 matching over 8 bases. Germline V gene data show CDR1 as SGHVS and CDR2 as FQNEAQ. V gave up 0 bases and J gave up 8 bases; unmatched junction bases: 8. This CDR3 is 16 amino acids long. CDR3 DNA sequence: TGTGCCAGCAGCTTAGCGCTGGCAGGGGGCGGGGGGGAGCTGTTTTTT. Residues: CASSLALAGGGGELFF.

DNA for the CDR3: TGTGCCAGCCGGCGCGGGACCAAAACAGATACGCAGTATTTT. Translating it yields CASRRGTKTDTQYF. The chain employs TRBV6-5 and TRBJ2-3; a weak D match, TRBD2 (6 bases). V was clipped by 8 bases and J by 3 bases, with 15 bases between them. This CDR3 region has 14 residues. Germline CDR1 reads MNHEY; CDR2 reads SVGAGI.

The V gene is TRBV30, the J gene TRBJ2-1; 9 bases map to TRBD2. V shed 2 bases and J 2 bases; nucleotides not matched to a gene: 7. There are 16 residues in the CDR3. CDR1 GTSNPN and CDR2 SVGIG come from the germline V gene (reference sequence). The CDR3 region has the DNA TGTGCCTGGAGTCTCCCCGGGACTAGCACCTACAATGAGCAGTTCTTC. Translation gives CAWSLPGTSTYNEQFF.

The chain uses TRBV5-1 and TRBJ2-7, with 9 nucleotides matching TRBD1. The V gene end was trimmed by 3 bases and the J gene end by 6 bases; junction bases not matched to a gene: 10. The germline gives CDR1 SGHRS, CDR2 YFSETQ. CDR3 length equals 15 residues. The CDR3 here is CASSSMTGGSLEQYF. The CDR3 DNA is TGCGCCAGCAGCTCGATGACAGGGGGGTCACTCGAGCAGTACTTC.

The CDR3: CASTVGGESYEQYF. The CDR3, as DNA: TGTGCCAGCACCGTAGGGGGGGAGTCCTACGAGCAGTACTTC. This chain joins TRBV2 and TRBJ2-7; D might be TRBD2 (7 bases). Germline CDR1 SNHLY, CDR2 FYNNEI. The CDR3 contains 14 residues. V lost 7 bases to trimming and J lost 1 base, with 14 bases between them.

There are a few counts of this clone. V is TRBV10-3 and J is TRBJ2-7; weak D call: TRBD1 (5 bases). V lost 4 bases to trimming and J lost 6 bases, with 10 bases between them. The CDR3 runs 12 residues. Germline V lookup: CDR1 ENHRY, CDR2 SYGVKD. The CDR3 sequence is CAISVRGGEQYF. In DNA form, the CDR3 reads TGTGCCATCAGTGTAAGGGGTGGCGAGCAGTACTTC.

V and J are TRBV7-6 and TRBJ2-5, with D maybe TRBD2 (7 bases). In germline, CDR1 is SGHVS, CDR2 FNYEAQ. CDR3 length: 16 residues. Between the trimmed V and J ends, which lost 3 bases and 2 bases, there was a span of 16 bases. The CDR3 here is CASSFGGGALQETQYF. CDR3 DNA: TGTGCCAGCAGCTTTGGAGGGGGGGCCCTACAAGAGACCCAGTACTTC.

This chain uses TRBV11-2 with TRBJ1-5; D is undetermined. Per the germline V gene, CDR1 is SGHAT and CDR2 is FQNNGV. V gave up 8 bases and J gave up 1 base, with 15 bases separating them. CDR3 length equals 15 residues. The CDR3 spells CASSAEGLSNQPQHF. For the CDR3, the DNA is TGTGCCAGCTCGGCAGAGGGCTTGAGCAATCAGCCCCAGCATTTT.

V gene TRBV28 combines with J gene TRBJ1-4; 8 bases are a match to TRBD1. Germline CDR1 and CDR2: MDHEN and SYDVKM. Trimming at V came to 3 bases and at J to 0 bases, leaving 3 bases not matched to a gene. The CDR3 length is 16 residues. The CDR3 reads CASSFPGQATNEKLFF. In DNA form, the CDR3 reads TGTGCCAGCAGTTTCCCGGGACAGGCAACTAATGAAAAACTGTTTTTT.

V and J are TRBV7-9 and TRBJ2-7; 8 bases align to TRBD2. V shed 2 bases and J 3 bases; nucleotides not matched to a gene: 6. There are 15 residues in the CDR3. Germline loops: CDR1 SEHNR, CDR2 FQNEAQ (reference sequence). The CDR3 region has the DNA TGTGCCAGCAGCTTATCGGACAGCGGGGGCTACGAGCAGTACTTC. This sequence encodes CASSLSDSGGYEQYF.

The rearrangement uses TRBV27 and TRBJ2-3; TRBD2 aligns across 10 bases. Germline trimming cut 1 base from V and 1 base from J; bases unmatched to any gene: 11. CDR1 is MNHEY and CDR2 is SMNVEV in the germline V gene (reference sequence). The CDR3 has 19 amino acids. CDR3 sequence reads: CASSLWRASGGRGTDTQYF. CDR3 bases: TGTGCCAGCAGTTTATGGAGGGCTAGCGGGGGCAGAGGCACAGATACGCAGTATTTT.

The rearrangement uses TRBV27 and TRBJ2-3; D is undetermined. The CDR3 has 14 amino acids. Germline CDR1 and CDR2: MNHEY and SMNVEV (reference sequence). The V gene lost 3 bases and the J gene lost 0 bases, with 7 bases spanning the gap. In nucleotides, the CDR3 is TGTGCCAGCAGTTTTCGTACTAGCACAGATACGCAGTATTTT. Amino acid sequence: CASSFRTSTDTQYF.

Only one count was recorded for this clone. The chain carries TRBV7-9 and TRBJ1-4; 8 nucleotides align to TRBD1. Trimming cost V 5 bases and J 2 bases; bases outside gene matches: 10. Germline V gene lookup returns CDR1 SEHNR and CDR2 FQNEAQ (reference sequence). The CDR3 length is 17 residues. DNA for the CDR3: TGTGCCAGCAGCCACCCCCTCAGGGGGCCCACTAATGAAAAACTGTTTTTT. Amino acids: CASSHPLRGPTNEKLFF.

The chain employs TRBV28 and TRBJ1-2; weak D call: TRBD1 (6 bases). This CDR3 region has 16 residues. Germline V gene sequence: CDR1 MDHEN, CDR2 SYDVKM. The V end was cut by 3 bases, the J end by 0 bases, with 14 bases between. DNA for the CDR3: TGTGCCAGCAGTTTTCGGACAGAACCGTCTAACTATGGCTACACCTTC. This codes for CASSFRTEPSNYGYTF.

The rearrangement links TRBV27 to TRBJ2-1, with D tentatively TRBD2 (5 bases). The CDR3 has 18 amino acids. Deletions cut 6 bases from V and 0 bases from J, with 21 bases between. From germline, CDR1 is MNHEY and CDR2 SMNVEV (reference sequence). DNA of the CDR3: TGTGCCAGCAGCCCGCTGACGGAGGACCCAAGCTCCTACAATGAGCAGTTCTTC. The encoded protein is CASSPLTEDPSSYNEQFF.

CDR3 DNA sequence: TGCGCCAGCAGCTTGGGTGGGGGCCGGACAGATACGCAGTATTTT. It codes for CASSLGGGRTDTQYF. The J gene is TRBJ2-3, the V gene TRBV5-1; the D gene is possibly TRBD1 (6 bases). The V end was cut by 0 bases, the J end by 3 bases, with 11 bases between. CDR1 is SGHRS and CDR2 is YFSETQ in the germline V gene. The CDR3 contains 15 residues.

V usage is TRBV18 and J usage is TRBJ1-3; 9 bases fit TRBD1. Germline V gene lookup returns CDR1 KGHSH and CDR2 LQKENI. CDR3 length: 18 residues. Unmatched junction bases numbered 9, after V lost 0 bases and J lost 3 bases. CDR3 protein: CASSPPTGTGNLGNTIYF. CDR3 bases: TGTGCCAGCTCACCACCGACCGGGACAGGGAATCTTGGAAACACCATATATTTT.

The CDR3 protein is CASSSRPGTGGTGELFF. The CDR3 DNA is TGTGCCAGCAGCTCGCGTCCCGGGACAGGTGGCACCGGGGAGCTGTTTTTT. This sequence joins TRBV7-8 and TRBJ2-2; 8 nucleotides agree with TRBD1. Germline V gene sequence: CDR1 SGHVS, CDR2 FQNEAQ. The V and J ends lost 4 bases and 4 bases, in that order; junction bases with no gene match: 11. The CDR3 contains 17 residues.

This clone showed up just a few times. The chain combines TRBV4-2 with TRBJ1-5, with 10 bases lining up with TRBD1. There are 16 residues in the CDR3. Losses at the gene ends were 3 bases for V and 1 base for J; bases not matched to a gene: 3. Germline loops: CDR1 LGHNA, CDR2 YNFKEQ. The CDR3 DNA follows: TGTGCCAGCAGCCAGGAGGGACAGGGGAGCAATCAGCCCCAGCATTTT. This translates into CASSQEGQGSNQPQHF.

The rearrangement uses TRBV5-1 and TRBJ1-1; D perhaps matches TRBD1 (6 bases). CDR1 and CDR2 (germline): SGHRS, YFSETQ. V was clipped by 0 bases and J by 5 bases, with 11 bases between them. The CDR3 is made up of 14 amino acids. DNA for the CDR3: TGCGCCAGCAGCTTGGTACAGGGTCGGACTGAAGCTTTCTTT. It specifies CASSLVQGRTEAFF. The full variable domain, rest sourced from reference TRBV5-1 and TRBJ1-1, is KAGVTQTPRYLIKTRGQQVTLSCSPISGHRSVSWYQQTPGQGLQFLFEYFSETQRNKGNFPGRFSGRQFSNSRSEMNVSTLELGDSALYLCASSLVQGRTEAFFGQGTRLTVV.

V gene TRBV6-6 combines with J gene TRBJ1-5; D not certain. Trimming took 2 bases from V and 3 from J, leaving 5 bases between them. Germline V CDR1 and CDR2: MNHNY, SVGAGI (reference sequence). CDR3 length: 13 amino acids. The CDR3 DNA reads as TGTGCCAGCAGTTACACAGACAATCAGCCCCAGCATTTT. This encodes CASSYTDNQPQHF.

The chain uses TRBV11-3 and TRBJ2-7; TRBD1 matches at 7 bases. Germline V gene lookup returns CDR1 SGHNT and CDR2 YENEEA. The length of the CDR3 is 13 residues. J lost 5 bases, V lost 8 bases, and 9 bases had no gene match. The CDR3, as DNA: TGTGCCAGCGCAGAGACAGGGTCTCACGAGCAGTACTTC. Translated, it gives CASAETGSHEQYF.

J is TRBJ2-5 and V is TRBV5-6; 9 nucleotides line up with TRBD2. CDR1 SGHDT and CDR2 YYEEEE come from the germline V gene. CDR3 length: 17 amino acids. The V segment lost 0 bases and the J segment 4 bases; nucleotides outside the gene matches: 10. The CDR3 region has the DNA TGTGCCAGCAGCTTGGGTGGCGGGGGGGCTGAGGGAGAGACCCAGTACTTC. Its translation is CASSLGGGGAEGETQYF.

The chain couples TRBV19 to TRBJ1-2; 11 bases agree with TRBD1. V lost 1 base and J lost 4; bases outside the gene matches: 2. CDR3 length: 15 residues. Looked up from germline, CDR1 is LNHDA and CDR2 is SQIVND (reference sequence). As DNA, the CDR3 is TGTGCCAGTAGTATAGCCGGGACAGGGGGCTATGGCTACACCTTC. Protein sequence: CASSIAGTGGYGYTF.